This T cell receptor beta chain was identified in a study of blood T cell repertoires in COVID-19. Study overall: Collection of acute and convalescent COVID-19 samples took place in the United States, Italy and Spain. PBMCs, B-cell-depleted T cells, or T cells provided the cDNA or gDNA that made up the material.

This CDR3 has 14 amino acids. Germline lookup yields CDR1 SGHTA and CDR2 FQGNSA. V was cut by 0 bases and J by 2 bases, with 7 bases left in between. Under the authors' procedure: Quantification of nucleated cells was approximated via reference gene primer amplification. Some clones are missing from TCRdb's copy, which holds only in-frame ones; the method was immunoSEQ multiplex PCR. D and trimming come from the DNA, and the V and J calls and clone size come from that table. This table holds 250,000 to 350,000 clones, 80% to 90% found once. The chain joins TRBV7-2 to TRBJ1-2; a possible D gene is TRBD1 (6 bases). Input material: peripheral blood. This TCR derives from a woman in her fifties or sixties with acute or convalescent COVID-19. The CDR3 DNA follows: TGTGCCAGCAGCTTAGCCACAGGGAACTATGGCTACACCTTC. Protein product: CASSLATGNYGYTF.